This record concerns one T cell receptor beta chain sequence. This sample is drawn from a study of blood T cell repertoires in COVID-19. The table came from immunoSEQ multiplex PCR; TCRdb's copy has only in-frame clones and leaves some out. The table lists 100,000 to 150,000 clones, roughly 87% of them singletons. CDR1 and CDR2 from the germline V gene are SGHDT and YYEEEE. CDR3 size: 15 residues. V was cut by 0 bases and J by 9 bases, with 13 bases left in between. This TCR came from a woman over 75 with acute or convalescent COVID-19. Sequenced input: peripheral blood. The gene calls are TRBV5-6 and TRBJ1-6; no firm D call. The CDR3 nucleotides are TGTGCCAGCAGCTTGGTCGGGGATCTCATTTCACCCCTCCACTTT. Its protein product is CASSLVGDLISPLHF.